The next 3 T cell receptor beta chains were all read from a single sample in a study of Graves' ophthalmopathy and Graves' hyperthyroidism. RNA transcripts served as template for amplifying TCR beta CDR3 sequences. Amplification began with first-round RT-PCR using HTBI primers, then second-round multiplex PCR was performed. MiXCR, applied by TCRdb to the multiplex PCR reads, yields one record per CDR3 protein. The table includes 200,000 to 250,000 distinct CDR3 sequences, about 22% detected once. Sequenced sample: peripheral blood. These receptors were collected from a woman in her fifties or sixties with Graves' ophthalmopathy.

This clonotype was picked up many times. This sequence joins TRBV20-1 and TRBJ2-7; 9 nucleotides agree with TRBD1. CDR1 and CDR2 from the germline V gene are DFQATT and SNEGSKA (reference sequence). The CDR3 runs 12 residues. V lost 7 bases and J lost 6; bases outside the gene matches: 7. DNA of the CDR3: TGCAGTGATCCGGGACAGGGAACCGAGCAGTACTTC. Protein: CSDPGQGTEQYF.

This clonotype was detected many times. The chain couples TRBV19 to TRBJ1-5; the D is unclear. CDR3 length equals 13 residues. V gave up 3 bases and J gave up 4 bases, with 7 bases separating them. Germline CDR1 and CDR2: LNHDA and SQIVND (reference sequence). The CDR3 nucleotides read TGTGCCAGTAGTATCGGACCAAATCAGCCCCAGCATTTT. This gives the protein CASSIGPNQPQHF.

This chain uses TRBV11-2 with TRBJ2-7; D is undetermined. Trimming removed 0 bases from V and 2 bases from J, with 11 bases in between. CDR1 and CDR2 from the germline V gene are SGHAT and FQNNGV. The CDR3 has 15 amino acids. The CDR3 loop reads CASSLDRHSPYEQYF. In DNA form, the CDR3 reads TGTGCCAGCAGCTTAGATCGTCACAGCCCCTACGAGCAGTACTTC.